Listed here are 23 T cell receptor beta chains from one sample, sequenced in a study of blood T cell repertoires in COVID-19. Clones were sequenced by immunoSEQ multiplex PCR, and TCRdb holds only the in-frame ones, with some missing. The sample lists roughly 100,000 clones; about 88% were seen once. The sequencing sample was made of peripheral blood. These receptor sequences come from a human donor in a cohort sampled during active COVID-19.

The chain's CDR3 is CASRTESSYEQYF. DNA of the CDR3: TGTGCCAGTAGGACAGAAAGCTCCTACGAGCAGTACTTC. This sequence joins TRBV28 and TRBJ2-7; D may be TRBD1 (6 bases). The germline V gene has CDR1 MDHEN and CDR2 SYDVKM. V was clipped by 9 bases and J by 0 bases, with 12 bases between them. This CDR3 comprises 13 residues. Full variable domain (remainder filled in from reference TRBV28 and TRBJ2-7): DVKVTQSSRYLVKRTGEKVFLECVQDMDHENMFWYRQDPGLGLRLIYFSYDVKMKEKGDIPEGYSVSREKKERFSLILESASTNQTSMYLCASRTESSYEQYFGPGTRLTVT.

This chain links TRBV5-6 with TRBJ2-7, with 9 bases lining up with TRBD1. J lost 5 bases, V lost 3 bases, and 3 bases had no gene match. Per germline, CDR1 SGHDT and CDR2 YYEEEE. The CDR3 is 13 amino acids. CDR3 sequence reads: CASSWTGVDEQYF. The CDR3 bases are TGTGCCAGCAGCTGGACAGGGGTCGACGAGCAGTACTTC.

The chain couples TRBV7-3 to TRBJ2-1; D gene ambiguous. This CDR3 is 11 amino acids long. With 3 bases removed from V and 7 bases from J, the gap between germline ends came to 4 bases. The germline V gene has CDR1 SGHTA and CDR2 FQGTGA. CDR3 residues: CASSFGNEQFF. DNA of the CDR3: TGTGCCAGCAGCTTCGGGAATGAGCAGTTCTTC.

The chain has TRBV6-6 and TRBJ2-7, with TRBD2 identical over 8 bases. J was trimmed by 1 base and V by 7 bases; bases with no gene match: 9. From germline, CDR1 is MNHNY and CDR2 SVGAGI (reference sequence). The CDR3 runs to 15 residues. This CDR3 is CASKTESGGSYEQYF. CDR3 nucleotides: TGTGCCAGCAAGACAGAAAGCGGGGGATCCTACGAGCAGTACTTC.

The chain has TRBV21-1 and TRBJ2-2; the table's D call TRBD1 went unverified against the DNA. TRBV21-1 is shown as a pseudogene. The CDR3 length is 19 residues. The CDR3 DNA reads TGTGCCAGCAGCAAAGCGGGGTCAGGGTATCCCACGAACACCGGGGAGCTGTTTTTT. Translated: CASSKAGSGYPTNTGELFF.

The V and J genes are TRBV18 and TRBJ2-1, with no clear D. Trimming shortened V by 2 bases and J by 9 bases, and 5 bases separated the two germline ends. The CDR3 runs 11 residues. Per germline, CDR1 KGHSH and CDR2 LQKENI. The CDR3 reads CASSPAGEQFF. The CDR3 bases are TGTGCCAGCTCACCAGCAGGTGAGCAGTTCTTC. Together with reference TRBV18 and TRBJ2-1, the CDR3 gives the full variable domain: NAGVMQNPRHLVRRRGQEARLRCSPMKGHSHVYWYRQLPEEGLKFMVYLQKENIIDESGMPKERFSAEFPKEGPSILRIQQVVRGDSAAYFCASSPAGEQFFGPGTRLTVL.

The chain uses TRBV11-3 and TRBJ2-3, with D uncertain. Trimming took 2 bases from V and 0 from J, leaving 6 bases between them. The CDR3 extends over 14 amino acids. Germline CDR1 is SGHNT and CDR2 is YENEEA. Here the CDR3 reads CASSLYGSTDTQYF. The DNA of the CDR3 is TGTGCCAGCAGCTTATACGGGAGCACAGATACGCAGTATTTT.

The chain combines TRBV6-1 with TRBJ1-5; D gene uncertain. The ends were cut back, 1 base at V and 8 bases at J, with 9 bases in the middle. There are 13 residues in the CDR3. Germline loops: CDR1 MNHNS, CDR2 SASEGT. CDR3 region: CASSEDRYEPQHF. The CDR3 nucleotides are TGTGCCAGCAGTGAAGATCGGTACGAGCCCCAGCATTTT.

The chain joins TRBV2 to TRBJ2-3, with 10 bases fitting TRBD2. The V segment lost 3 bases and the J segment 6 bases; nucleotides outside the gene matches: 15. This CDR3 comprises 18 residues. Germline CDR1 reads SNHLY; CDR2 reads FYNNEI. The CDR3 reads CASSEFLVAGGLSDTQYF. CDR3 bases: TGTGCCAGCAGTGAGTTCTTGGTAGCGGGAGGATTATCCGATACGCAGTATTTT.

This chain joins TRBV24-1 and TRBJ2-7; D is unresolved. Germline-derived CDR1 and CDR2 are KGHDR and SFDVKD. Between the trimmed V and J ends, which lost 4 bases and 2 bases, there was a span of 11 bases. This CDR3 is built from 14 residues. The CDR3 reads CATSERKAPYEQYF. The CDR3 DNA reads TGTGCCACCAGTGAGAGGAAAGCCCCCTACGAGCAGTACTTC.

This chain connects TRBV2 to TRBJ2-7, with TRBD1 as a possible D gene (6 bases). The V end was cut by 4 bases, the J end by 0 bases, with 13 bases between. Per the germline V gene, CDR1 is SNHLY and CDR2 is FYNNEI. The CDR3 totals 15 residues. This chain's CDR3 is CASSVWNRVSYEQYF. CDR3 sequence (DNA): TGTGCCAGCAGTGTCTGGAACAGGGTCTCCTACGAGCAGTACTTC.

The J gene is TRBJ2-5, the V gene TRBV6-5; D unclear. Germline V lookup: CDR1 MNHEY, CDR2 SVGAGI. CDR3 length equals 15 residues. The germline V and J ends were trimmed by 0 bases and 1 base, with 9 bases remaining between them. Written as DNA, the CDR3 is TGTGCCAGCAGTTACTCTCCACACCGCCAAGAGACCCAGTACTTC. It is translated as CASSYSPHRQETQYF.

The chain recombines TRBV5-1 with TRBJ2-7, with D perhaps TRBD2 (5 bases). The CDR3 totals 15 residues. CDR1 SGHRS and CDR2 YFSETQ come from the germline V gene. With 4 bases removed from V and 0 bases from J, the gap between germline ends came to 14 bases. The CDR3 loop is CASSGSRGYSYEQYF. The CDR3 DNA reads as TGCGCCAGCAGCGGCAGTAGAGGGTACTCCTACGAGCAGTACTTC.

The chain has TRBV28 and TRBJ2-3, with a weak D call TRBD2 (6 bases). There are 13 residues in the CDR3. Trimming removed 9 bases from V and 2 bases from J, with 12 bases in between. CDR1 is MDHEN and CDR2 is SYDVKM in the germline V gene. The CDR3 DNA sequence: TGTGCCAGTCCCGGGAGACCCACAGATACGCAGTATTTT. Translated: CASPGRPTDTQYF.

The chain has TRBV4-2 and TRBJ2-1, with D perhaps TRBD2 (5 bases). Trimming took off 0 bases at V and 5 bases at J, with 14 bases between the two ends. In germline, CDR1 is LGHNA, CDR2 YNFKEQ. The CDR3 is 16 amino acids. The CDR3 here is CASSQEAGVTDNEQFF. CDR3 in DNA: TGTGCCAGCAGCCAAGAGGCCGGGGTCACCGACAATGAGCAGTTCTTC.

The chain is built from TRBV6-6 and TRBJ2-3, with a tentative D call TRBD1 (6 bases). CDR3 size: 13 residues. Deletions cut 8 bases from V and 2 bases from J, with 11 bases between. Germline assignment: CDR1 MNHNY and CDR2 SVGAGI (reference sequence). The CDR3 sequence is CASEGENTDTQYF. CDR3 sequence (DNA): TGTGCCAGCGAGGGGGAAAACACAGATACGCAGTATTTT.

The genes are TRBV27 and TRBJ1-1; 7 bases match TRBD1. J gave up 0 bases and V 5 bases, and 3 bases lay outside the gene matches. The CDR3 has 14 residues. CDR1 is MNHEY, CDR2 SMNVEV, per germline (reference sequence). In DNA form, the CDR3 reads TGTGCCAGCAGTACAGGGGTAATGAACACTGAAGCTTTCTTT. It translates to CASSTGVMNTEAFF.

The genes are TRBV14 and TRBJ1-1; a possible D gene is TRBD1 (5 bases). Per the germline V gene, CDR1 is SGHDN and CDR2 is FVKESK. This CDR3 spans 15 amino acids. With 4 bases removed from V and 5 bases from J, the gap between germline ends came to 17 bases. CDR3 protein: CASSLIIGARTEAFF. CDR3 in DNA: TGTGCCAGCAGCCTTATAATAGGGGCACGGACTGAAGCTTTCTTT.

This chain uses TRBV5-1 with TRBJ1-3, with a weak D call TRBD1 (6 bases). Germline V gene sequence: CDR1 SGHRS, CDR2 YFSETQ. Trimming took 4 bases from V and 4 from J, leaving 12 bases between them. The CDR3 is made up of 14 amino acids. The CDR3 DNA reads TGCGCCAGCAGCCCCGACAGGCCAGGAAACACCATATATTTT. Translated: CASSPDRPGNTIYF.

The V gene is TRBV24-1, the J gene TRBJ1-2, with 11 positions matching TRBD1. The CDR3 consists of 13 residues. Germline values: CDR1 KGHDR, CDR2 SFDVKD. V lost 8 bases and J lost 8; bases outside the gene matches: 6. CDR3 in amino acids: CATKGQGDVGYTF. The DNA of the CDR3 is TGTGCCACCAAGGGACAGGGGGATGTGGGCTACACCTTC.

In regard to this clone: A junction boundary mismatches the germline segment, possibly from a read error. The chain joins TRBV6-1 to TRBJ1-2, with TRBD1 identical over 7 bases. The CDR3 length is 14 residues. CDR1 is MNHNS and CDR2 is SASEGT in the germline V gene. This chain's CDR3 is CASSEEGGGYGYTF. The CDR3 nucleotides are TGTGCCAGCAGCGAAGAAGGGGGCGGTTATGGCTACACCTTC.

The gene calls are TRBV10-1 and TRBJ2-1; D is ambiguous. Trimming left V 4 bases short and J 5 bases short, with 15 bases between. Germline V gene lookup returns CDR1 WNHNN and CDR2 SYGVQD (reference sequence). CDR3 length equals 15 residues. Here the CDR3 DNA reads TGCGCCAGCAGTGGCGTAGGAGACCCCGACAATGAGCAGTTCTTC. Protein: CASSGVGDPDNEQFF.

This sequence joins TRBV24-1 and TRBJ2-1; D gene uncertain. V shed 3 bases and J shed 2 bases, with 13 bases lying between them. This CDR3 contains 16 residues. From germline, CDR1 is KGHDR and CDR2 SFDVKD. CDR3 loop: CATSDGGSVAYNEQFF. As DNA, the CDR3 is TGTGCCACCAGTGATGGCGGCAGTGTCGCCTACAATGAGCAGTTCTTC.